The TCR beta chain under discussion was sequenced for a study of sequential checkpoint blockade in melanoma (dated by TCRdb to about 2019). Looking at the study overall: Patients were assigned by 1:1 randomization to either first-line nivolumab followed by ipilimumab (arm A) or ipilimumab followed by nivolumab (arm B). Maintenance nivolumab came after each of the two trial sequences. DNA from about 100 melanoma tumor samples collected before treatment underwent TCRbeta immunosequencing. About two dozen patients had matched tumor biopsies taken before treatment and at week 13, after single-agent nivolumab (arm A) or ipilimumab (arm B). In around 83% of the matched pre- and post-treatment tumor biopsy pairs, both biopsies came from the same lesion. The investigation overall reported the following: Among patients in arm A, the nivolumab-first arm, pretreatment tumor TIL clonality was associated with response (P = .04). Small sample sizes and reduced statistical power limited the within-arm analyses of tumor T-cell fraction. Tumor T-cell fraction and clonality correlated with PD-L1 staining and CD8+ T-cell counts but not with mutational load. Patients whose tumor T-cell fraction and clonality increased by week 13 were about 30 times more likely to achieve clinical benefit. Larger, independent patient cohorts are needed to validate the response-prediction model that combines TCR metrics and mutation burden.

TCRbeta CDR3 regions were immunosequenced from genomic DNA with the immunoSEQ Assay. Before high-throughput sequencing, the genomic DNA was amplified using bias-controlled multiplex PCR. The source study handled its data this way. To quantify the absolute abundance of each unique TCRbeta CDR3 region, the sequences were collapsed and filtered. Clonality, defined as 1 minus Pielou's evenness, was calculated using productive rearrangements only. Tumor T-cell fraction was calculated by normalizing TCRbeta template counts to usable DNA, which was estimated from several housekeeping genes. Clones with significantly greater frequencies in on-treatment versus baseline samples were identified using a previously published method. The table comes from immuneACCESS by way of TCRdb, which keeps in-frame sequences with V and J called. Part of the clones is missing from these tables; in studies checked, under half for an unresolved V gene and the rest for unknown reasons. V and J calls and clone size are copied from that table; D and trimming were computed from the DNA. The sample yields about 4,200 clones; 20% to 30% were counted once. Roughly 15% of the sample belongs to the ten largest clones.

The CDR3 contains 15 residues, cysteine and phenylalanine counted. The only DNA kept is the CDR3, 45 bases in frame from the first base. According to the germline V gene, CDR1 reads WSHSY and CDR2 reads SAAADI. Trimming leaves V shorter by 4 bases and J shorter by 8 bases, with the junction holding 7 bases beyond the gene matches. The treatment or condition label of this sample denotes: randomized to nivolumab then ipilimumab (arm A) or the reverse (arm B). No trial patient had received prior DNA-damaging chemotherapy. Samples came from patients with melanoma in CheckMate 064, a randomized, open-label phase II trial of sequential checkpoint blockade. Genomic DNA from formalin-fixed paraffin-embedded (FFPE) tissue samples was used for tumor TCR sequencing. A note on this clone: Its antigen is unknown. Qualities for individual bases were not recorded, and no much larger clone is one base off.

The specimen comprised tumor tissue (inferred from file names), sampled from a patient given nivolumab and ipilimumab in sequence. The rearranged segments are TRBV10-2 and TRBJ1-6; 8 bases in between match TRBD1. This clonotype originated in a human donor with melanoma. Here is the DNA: TGCGCCAGCAGTGTAGGCAGGGGGCCGGATTCACCCCTCCACTTT. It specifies CASSVGRGPDSPLHF.